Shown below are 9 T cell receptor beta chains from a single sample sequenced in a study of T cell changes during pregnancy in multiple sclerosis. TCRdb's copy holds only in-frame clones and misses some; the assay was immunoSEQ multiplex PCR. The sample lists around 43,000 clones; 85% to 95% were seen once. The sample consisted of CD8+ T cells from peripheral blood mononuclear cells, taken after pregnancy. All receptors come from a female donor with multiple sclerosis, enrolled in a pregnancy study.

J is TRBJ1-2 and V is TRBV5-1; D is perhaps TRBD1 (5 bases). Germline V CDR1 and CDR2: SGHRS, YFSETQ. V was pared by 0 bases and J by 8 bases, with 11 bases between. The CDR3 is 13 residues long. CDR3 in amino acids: CASSLAGEDGYTF. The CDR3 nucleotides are TGCGCCAGCAGCTTGGCGGGGGAGGACGGCTACACCTTC.

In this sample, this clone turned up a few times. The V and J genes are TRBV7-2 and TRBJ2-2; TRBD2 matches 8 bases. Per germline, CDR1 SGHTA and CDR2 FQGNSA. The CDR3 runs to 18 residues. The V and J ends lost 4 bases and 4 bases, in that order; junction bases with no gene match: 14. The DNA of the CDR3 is TGTGCCAGCAGCTCACCGGGAGCGGGAGCGGCTACCACCGGGGAGCTGTTTTTT. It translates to CASSSPGAGAATTGELFF.

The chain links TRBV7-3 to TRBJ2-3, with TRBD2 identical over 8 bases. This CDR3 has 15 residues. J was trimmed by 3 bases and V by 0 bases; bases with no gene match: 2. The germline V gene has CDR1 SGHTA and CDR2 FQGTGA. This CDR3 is CASSLTGGGTDTQYF. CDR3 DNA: TGTGCCAGCAGCTTAACCGGGGGGGGAACAGATACGCAGTATTTT. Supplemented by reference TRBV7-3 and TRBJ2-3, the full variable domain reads GAGVSQTPSNKVTEKGKYVELRCDPISGHTALYWYRQSLGQGPEFLIYFQGTGAADDSGLPNDRFFAVRPEGSVSTLKIQRTERGDSAVYLCASSLTGGGTDTQYFGPGTRLTVL.

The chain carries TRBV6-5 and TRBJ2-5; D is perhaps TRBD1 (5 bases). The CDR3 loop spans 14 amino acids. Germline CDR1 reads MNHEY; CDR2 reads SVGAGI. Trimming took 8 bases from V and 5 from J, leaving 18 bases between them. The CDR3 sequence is CASLGALPGETQYF. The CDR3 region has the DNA TGTGCCAGCCTAGGGGCCCTACCTGGGGAGACCCAGTACTTC.

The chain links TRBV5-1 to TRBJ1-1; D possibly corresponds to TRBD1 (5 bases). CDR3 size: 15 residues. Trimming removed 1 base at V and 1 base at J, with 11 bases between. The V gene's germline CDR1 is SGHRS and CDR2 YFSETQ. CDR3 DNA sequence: TGCGCCAGCAGCTTGAGCCCAGGGAAGAACACTGAAGCTTTCTTT. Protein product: CASSLSPGKNTEAFF. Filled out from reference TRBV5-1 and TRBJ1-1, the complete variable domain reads KAGVTQTPRYLIKTRGQQVTLSCSPISGHRSVSWYQQTPGQGLQFLFEYFSETQRNKGNFPGRFSGRQFSNSRSEMNVSTLELGDSALYLCASSLSPGKNTEAFFGQGTRLTVV.

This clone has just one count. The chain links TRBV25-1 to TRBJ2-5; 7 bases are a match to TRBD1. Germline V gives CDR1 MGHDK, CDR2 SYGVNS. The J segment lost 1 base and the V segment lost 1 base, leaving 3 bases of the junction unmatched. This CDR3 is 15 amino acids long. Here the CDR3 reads CASSEFGTAQETQYF. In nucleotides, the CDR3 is TGTGCCAGCAGTGAATTTGGGACAGCCCAAGAGACCCAGTACTTC.

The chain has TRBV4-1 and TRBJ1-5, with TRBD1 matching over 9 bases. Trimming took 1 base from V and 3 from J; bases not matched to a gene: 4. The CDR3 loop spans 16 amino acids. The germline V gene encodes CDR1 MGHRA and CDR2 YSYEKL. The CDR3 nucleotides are TGCGCCAGCAGCCAAGTGACAGGGGGTATCAATCAGCCCCAGCATTTT. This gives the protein CASSQVTGGINQPQHF.

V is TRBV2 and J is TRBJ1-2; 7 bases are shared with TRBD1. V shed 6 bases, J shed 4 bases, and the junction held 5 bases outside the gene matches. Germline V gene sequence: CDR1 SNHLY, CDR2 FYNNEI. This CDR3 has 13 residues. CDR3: CASSDRALYGYTF. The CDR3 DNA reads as TGTGCCAGCAGCGACAGGGCCCTCTATGGCTACACCTTC.

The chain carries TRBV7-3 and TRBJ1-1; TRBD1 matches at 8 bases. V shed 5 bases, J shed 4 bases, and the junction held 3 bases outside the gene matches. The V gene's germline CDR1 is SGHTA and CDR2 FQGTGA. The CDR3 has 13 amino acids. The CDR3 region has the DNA TGTGCCAGCAGCCCAGGGGGCGTCACTGAAGCTTTCTTT. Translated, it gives CASSPGGVTEAFF.